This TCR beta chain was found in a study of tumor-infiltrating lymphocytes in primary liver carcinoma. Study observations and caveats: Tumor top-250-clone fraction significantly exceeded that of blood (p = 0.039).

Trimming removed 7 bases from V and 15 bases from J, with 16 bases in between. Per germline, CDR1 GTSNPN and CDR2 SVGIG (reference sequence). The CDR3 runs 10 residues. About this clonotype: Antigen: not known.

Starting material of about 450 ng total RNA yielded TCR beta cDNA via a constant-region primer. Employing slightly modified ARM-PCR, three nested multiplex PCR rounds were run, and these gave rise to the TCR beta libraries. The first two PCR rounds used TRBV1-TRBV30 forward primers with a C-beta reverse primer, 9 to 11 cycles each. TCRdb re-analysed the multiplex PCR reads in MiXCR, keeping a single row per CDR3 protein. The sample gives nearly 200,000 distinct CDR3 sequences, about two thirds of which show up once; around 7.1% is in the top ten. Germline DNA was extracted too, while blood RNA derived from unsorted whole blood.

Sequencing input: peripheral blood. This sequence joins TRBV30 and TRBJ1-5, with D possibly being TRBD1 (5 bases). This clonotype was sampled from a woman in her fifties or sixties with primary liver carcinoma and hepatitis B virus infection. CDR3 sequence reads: CASTVTARHF. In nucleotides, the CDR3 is TGTGCCTCGACAGTGACCGCCAGGCATTTT.